This TCR beta chain was profiled in a study of PD-L1 blockade in urothelial cancer. Study as a whole: Patients initiated atezolizumab around 2014 at 1,200 mg intravenously every 3 weeks. Each participant's history included 0 to 3 prior chemotherapy regimens. About 85% of the roughly 30 patients were males with bladder-origin urothelial cancer. Peripheral blood specimens exhibited a median yield of around 130,000 T cells.

Turning to this clone: One end of the junction is discordant with germline, which a read error may explain.

Germline V gene sequence: CDR1 SGHDT, CDR2 YYEEEE. This CDR3 has 15 residues. Described time point: pretreatment peripheral blood. Assay used: immunoSEQ multiplex PCR; TCRdb lists only in-frame clones, some missing. The sample lists under 100,000 clones; 90% were seen once. Sequencing was performed on PBMCs, taken around atezolizumab (anti-PD-L1) treatment. The TCR was taken from a man aged 60-69 years with urothelial cancer. The chain employs TRBV5-6 and TRBJ2-7, with 7 bases lining up with TRBD1. DNA of the CDR3: TGTGCCAGCAGCTTCTATGACAGGGAATCCTCCGAGCAGTACTTC. This encodes CASSFYDRESSEQYF.